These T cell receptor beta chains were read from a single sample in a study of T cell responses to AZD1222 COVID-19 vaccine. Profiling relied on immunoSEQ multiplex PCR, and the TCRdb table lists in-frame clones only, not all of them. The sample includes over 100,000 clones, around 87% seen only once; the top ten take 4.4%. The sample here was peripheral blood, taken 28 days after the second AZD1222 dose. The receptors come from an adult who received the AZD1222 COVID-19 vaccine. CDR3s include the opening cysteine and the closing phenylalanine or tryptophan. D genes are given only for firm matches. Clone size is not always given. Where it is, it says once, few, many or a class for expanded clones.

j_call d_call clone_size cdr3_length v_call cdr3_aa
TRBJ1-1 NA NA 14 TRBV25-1 CASSPGTTNTEAFF
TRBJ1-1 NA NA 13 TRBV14 CASSLGRNTEAFF
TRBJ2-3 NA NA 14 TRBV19 CATALEGWADTQYF
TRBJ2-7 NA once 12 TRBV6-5 CASSYGGFEQYF
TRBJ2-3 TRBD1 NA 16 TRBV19 CASSIRKGQGSDTQYF
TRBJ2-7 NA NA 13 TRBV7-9 CASSLGRSYEQYF
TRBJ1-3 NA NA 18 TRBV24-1 CATSDKLAGTRSGNTIYF
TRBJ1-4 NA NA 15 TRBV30 CAWRGRRTDNEKLFF
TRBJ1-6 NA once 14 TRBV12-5 CASGSSTSGNRLHF
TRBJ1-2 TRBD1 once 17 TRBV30 CAWSPTWGTGGDYGYTF
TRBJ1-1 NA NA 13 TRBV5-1 CASSLLGDTEAFF
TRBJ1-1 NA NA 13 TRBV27 CASSEGANTEAFF
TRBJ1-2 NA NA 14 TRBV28 CASIRPGLLYGYTF
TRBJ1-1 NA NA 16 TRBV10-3 CAISELGTGRGTEAFF
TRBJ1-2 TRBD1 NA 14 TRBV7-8 CASSLHRGGYGYTF
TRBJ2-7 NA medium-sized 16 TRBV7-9 CASSLVSGPHNHEQYF
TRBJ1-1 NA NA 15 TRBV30 CAWTILRGTSTEAFF
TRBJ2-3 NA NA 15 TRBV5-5 CASSLTRGSLDTQYF
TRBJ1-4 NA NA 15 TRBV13 CASSRHGDTNEKLFF
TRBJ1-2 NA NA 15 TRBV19 CASSIGGLNNYGYTF